This T cell receptor (beta chain) was sequenced during a study of cytomegalovirus exposure and HLA in healthy donors (dated by TCRdb to the late 2010s). Study-level background: According to an earlier analysis of several hundred of the donors, 150 million to 200 million T cells yielded 117 million unique TCR beta sequences and approximately 300 Gb of sequence data. The study profiled the T cell repertoires of 666 subjects by immunosequencing and related them to cytomegalovirus serostatus. HLA typing covered class I and class II loci at four-digit resolution. About 320 gigabases of sequencing data and 80 million or so unique TCR sequences were included in an early release covering around 600 HLA-typed donors. Every discovery cohort repertoire had been produced on one sequencing platform. About five DR-DQ haplotypes were treated as single units for association and clustering because of strong linkage in the cohort. The genetic ancestry cluster associated with self-reported Caucasian donors included roughly four fifths of the roughly 400 genotyped donors. Among almost 400 genotyped donors of the cohort, an average of about 240,000 unique TCR beta nucleotide sequences were sequenced per donor, around 20% of them non-productive. Donor age, sex, ethnicity and CMV serostatus were compiled alongside the repertoire data. In an earlier analysis of 587 of the donors, high-throughput TCR beta sequencing was used to judge whether each TCR beta V gene segment behaved as functional or pseudogenic. To study patterns of TCR occurrence, a later analysis re-analyzed previously published TCR beta repertoires from 650 to 750 donors and added high-resolution HLA genotyping. The study aimed to test whether cataloging public T cell receptors could reveal signatures of past pathogen exposure. Along with the roughly 710-subject first cohort, a separate validation cohort of over 90 different subjects was used. Genome-wide SNP genotypes for about 60% of the roughly 670 donors were used in a later genetic analysis, which treated that subset as a discovery cohort. In the later analysis, no new phenotypic data were used to find candidate immune exposures; instead, reliance was placed on TCR beta sequences and their occurrence across donors. The study combined high-throughput TCR immunosequencing, statistical association of individual TCRs with disease status, and machine learning to predict cytomegalovirus infection status. Typing coverage varied by locus: roughly 629-640 donors for A, B, C, DRB1 and DQB1; roughly 510 for DQA1; 600 to 610 for DPA1; some 470 for DPB1. The paper's findings and limits, for the study overall: When HLA alleles, especially DR and DQ, strongly co-occurred, attributing TCR associations to individual alleles was difficult. Most CMV-associated TCR beta chains appeared to be HLA-restricted in a later analysis, and the HLA associations seemed to be driven largely by CMV exposure. In a later analysis, HLA-associated TCR beta chains showed more clonal expansion and lower generation probabilities than non-associated chains that were equally common. According to a later analysis, parvovirus B19, influenza, CMV and Epstein-Barr virus appeared linked to several top co-occurrence clusters. According to a later genetic analysis, donors in an Asian-associated ancestry cluster had fewer N-insertions in productive TCRs than the approximately 650-donor mean. For the cohort, immune exposure information was limited to CMV serostatus. This cohort had only TCR beta chains sequenced, and the lack of alpha or paired-chain data limited which features could be detected. A later genetic analysis associated a missense DCLRE1C variant with V-gene and J-gene trimming of TCR beta chains, and an independent cohort replicated the association. Because counts were too low, some 16 rarely observed V segments, including chromosome 9 orphons, were excluded from the earlier analysis of under 650 of the donors. HLA typing was unavailable for some donors at each locus, so association tests used only the typed subset. Roughly uniform sequencing depth across donors was assumed in presence/absence analyses, although this assumption may not hold. In a later analysis, TCR association rates were found to vary across HLA loci, with the most associated TCRs seen for DRB1 alleles and the fewest for HLA-C alleles. A cluster of highly shared sequence variants was judged likely to represent a technical artifact of the sequencing pipeline. A further reported finding was that TCR beta sequences accurately predicted the HLA-A and HLA-B alleles for most subjects in the first cohort. Across donors, most TCR sequences were observed very rarely, whereas some public TCRs were present in many individuals. It was suggested by the authors that the approach could potentially be generalized to other disease states and immunological phenotypes. Some IMGT-functional V segments, including TRBV6-2 and TRBV6-3, could not be distinguished by the 87-base-pair reads and were therefore excluded. The study gave a list of some 150 TCR beta chains associated with cytomegalovirus. In an earlier analysis of under 600 of the donors, most TCR beta V segments were observed in productive rearrangements about 87% or about 30% of the time, broadly matching IMGT annotations. In both the original and validation cohorts, the classifier was reported to diagnose cytomegalovirus status with high specificity and sensitivity. Linkage disequilibrium might explain the correlated functional status among segregating V segments, but an unknown experimental factor could not be ruled out. A later analysis associated about 16,000 TCR beta sequences with specific HLA alleles at a false discovery rate of 0.05. In vitro tests confirmed that a few of the cytomegalovirus-associated TCR beta chains recognize cytomegalovirus antigens.

The CDR3 sequence holds 16 residues, the cysteine and phenylalanine included. Only the CDR3 DNA is retained, 48 bases long and in frame from the first base. Clipping removes 6 bases from V and 4 bases from J, with 11 as the unmatched junction base count. Reading the germline V gene (reference sequence) gives CDR1 SEHNR and CDR2 FQNEAQ. With regard to this clone: Its antigen specificity is not known.

The cohort was made up of 666 healthy bone marrow donors. At the time of sampling, all cohort members were nominally healthy, though unrecorded immune exposures were likely present. The donor tested CMV seronegative and was one of the 352 seronegative cohort members. A peripheral blood sample was collected from each donor, and TCR beta sequencing was performed on peripheral blood mononuclear cells. Genomic DNA extraction from the blood cell samples was performed with the Qiagen DNeasy Blood Extraction Kit. Libraries came from the immunoSEQ multiplex PCR assay. For the multiplex PCR, a mixture combining 60 forward primers for TCR Vbeta segments and 13 reverse primers for TCR Jbeta segments was used. The CDR3 region of rearranged TCR beta genes was amplified from genomic DNA by a multiplex PCR assay. The Illumina HiSeq System was used to sequence the amplified TCR beta libraries as 87-base-pair reads. In the source study's methods: A later analysis counted some 80 million unique TCR beta chains across the 700 or so repertoires, and roughly 9.9 million of these chains were shared by at least two donors. A nearest-neighbor algorithm error-corrected the raw reads and collapsed the reads into unique sequences, merging closely related sequences to remove PCR and sequencing errors. To assign V, D and J gene segments, CDR3 sequences were aligned to IMGT reference sequences. Each retained sequence needed at least a six-nucleotide match to both a V gene segment and a J gene segment. A rearrangement was called productive if the CDR3 had no stop codons and remained in frame with V and J, and every other rearrangement was called non-productive. Following IMGT convention, CDR3 was defined as the stretch from the second conserved V-encoded cysteine up to the conserved J-encoded phenylalanine. Sequences without an unambiguous match to a single V gene segment were excluded from the earlier analysis of 450 to 750 of the donors. An earlier analysis of fewer than 650 of the donors classified V segments as functional when productive rearrangements were above 56.7% and as segregating when the standard deviation between donors was above 5%. A statistical classification framework was built to diagnose cytomegalovirus status from the catalog of TCR beta chain sequences. A later analysis assigned V and J genes by comparing TCR nucleotide sequences with IMGT/GENE-DB human TR gene sequences. In a later analysis, CDR3 sequences and most-parsimonious VDJ recombination scenarios were assigned using the TCRdist pipeline. In a later analysis, every TCR beta chain was defined by the combination of its CDR3 amino acid sequence and its V-gene family, and reads without a unique V-gene family were dropped. In a later analysis, approximately 590 highly shared, low-generation-probability nucleotide sequences were removed to address suspected cross-contamination and a sequencing artifact. In a later analysis, a clonal expansion index for each public chain was calculated from normalized within-repertoire ranks of inferred template counts. A later analysis computed generation probabilities with a VDJ recombination model fitted to out-of-frame rearrangements, and checked the results against IGoR. In a later analysis, TCR-TCR, TCR-HLA and TCR-CMV co-occurrence was scored with hypergeometric tests, and a repertoire-size bias correction was applied to TCR pairs. False discovery rates were estimated in a later analysis by permuting HLA or CMV assignments 20 times. In a later analysis, co-occurring TCRs were grouped with DBSCAN, and TCRdist sequence similarity was added when clustering was performed within HLA-allele-positive subsets. Co-occurrence clustering excluded repertoires with fewer than 30,000 or more than 120,000 public chains, plus five with anomalous nucleotide sharing. The source is immuneACCESS, and TCRdb retained only in-frame sequences with V and J called. Part of the clones is not carried over; for the studies checked, unresolved V genes explain less than half of this, and the remainder is unexplained. V and J calls and clone size are those listed in that table; D and trimming were worked out from the DNA. The table kept for this sample lists approximately 130,000 clones. 2% of the sample comes from the top ten.

The chain is encoded by TRBV7-9 joined to TRBJ2-3, with 9 bases matching TRBD2. The specimen was PBMCs. The TCR comes from an older woman in good health and CMV-seronegative. Here is the DNA: TGTGCCAGCAGACCCATGCGGGGGGGCGGGTCAGATACGCAGTATTTT. The translation is CASRPMRGGGSDTQYF.